The source of this T cell receptor beta chain is a study of glioma-infiltrating T cells (dated by TCRdb to about 2016). Background for the entire study: Low-grade gliomas were represented by WHO grade II oligodendrogliomas or astrocytomas, and glioblastomas were represented by WHO grade IV tumors that were sampled at initial rather than recurrent diagnosis. Glioma patients received dexamethasone for six or fewer days before surgery. Glioma tissue, non-neoplastic brain tissue and matched peripheral blood mononuclear cells were used as sources from which TCR alpha- and beta-chain repertoires were sequenced. Sequencing coverage of 4.5- to 10-fold of 1 million or so peripheral T cells was targeted for blood libraries. To measure how far tissue and blood T-cell populations diverged, each tissue-infiltrating repertoire was compared against the peripheral blood repertoire of the same patient. The paired cohort was made up of three low-grade glioma patients, about 8 primary glioblastoma patients and three non-glioma patients who contributed non-neoplastic brain tissue.

The study at large found these results: Very few CDR3 sequences were found to be shared between tissue and blood, and this scarcity was attributed to high CDR3 diversity and limited sampling. Small numbers underpinned the group comparisons: under ten glioblastoma patients, three low-grade glioma patients and three non-neoplastic patients. In non-neoplastic patients, VJ-independent divergence between tissue and blood fell below expectation, whereas in all gliomas, and especially in low-grade gliomas, the divergence rose above expectation. A signature set of shared blood CDR3 motifs marked patients with low tissue-blood divergence and was depleted in highly divergent patients.

The iRepertoire nested amplicon-rescue multiplex PCR (arm-PCR) platform was used to amplify TCR alpha and beta CDR3 regions from RNA. The input for one-step reverse transcription and amplification was about 100-400 ng of tissue mRNA or PBMC total RNA. Following bead purification, Illumina adapters were added by a secondary multiplex PCR, and libraries between 200 and 400 bp were gel-purified. Demultiplexing relied on internal 6-nucleotide barcodes carried by the libraries. The libraries were sequenced on an Illumina MiSeq using 2x220 or 2x250 nucleotide paired-end reads. Turning to the authors' computational methods: Paired reads were merged with FLASH 1.2.11 and aligned to the GRCh37 human genome with BWA-MEM before extracting TRA and TRB reads. For V and J assignment, an IMGT-derived reference of cassette sequences and CDR3 motifs that included pseudogenes was used. Reads were translated in three frames, and productive CDR3s were defined by a C…FGXG motif without stop codons. Clonotypes were defined as unique combinations of V-J cassette pair and CDR3 amino acid sequence. Filtering of reads was based on Hamming distance, with the threshold set by the sequence error rate of each sample in mapped regions. The public reads were run again by TCRdb, first through fastp at Q25 and then through MiXCR, and only productive beta chains were kept. Each CDR3 protein gets just one entry, which takes the most common genes and DNA from the rows behind it. V and J calls and clone size were set by TCRdb, not the authors. This sample lists roughly 350,000 distinct CDR3 sequences; less than 50% were detected once. The top ten hold about 12% of the sample.

CDR1 and CDR2, looked up from the germline V gene, are LGHNA and YNFKEQ. V and J are truncated by 1 base and 2 bases respectively, leaving an intervening sequence of 15 bases. The CDR3 numbers 16 residues from cysteine through phenylalanine. The only DNA kept is the CDR3, 48 bases in frame from the first base. On this clonotype itself: Its binding antigen is unknown. It has no much larger one-base neighbor in the sample; base qualities were not kept.

Immediately after resection, surgical brain or tumor specimens were cryofrozen in liquid nitrogen, with peripheral blood cells collected concurrently. The specimen was glioma tissue, nonneoplastic brain tissue, or PBMCs (not recorded which). The TCR comes from a human donor with low-grade glioma or glioblastoma, undergoing nonglioma brain surgery, or in good health (not recorded which). The chain couples TRBV4-2 to TRBJ2-7; the D gene remains uncertain. The DNA sequence reads TGTGCCAGCAGCCAAGGAGACACATGGGCCACCTACGAGCAGTACTTC. Its protein product is CASSQGDTWATYEQYF.